The rows below give T cell receptor beta chains drawn from one sample of a study of PD-1 blockade in classical Hodgkin lymphoma. Sequencing was performed with immunoSEQ multiplex PCR; in TCRdb, only in-frame clones are kept and a portion is missing. This sample carries over 50,000 clones, 73% of them seen once, and the ten largest clones take about 15%. The material sequenced was peripheral blood mononuclear cells (PBMCs), taken before the second cycle of nivolumab. Receptors were obtained from a human donor with classical Hodgkin lymphoma. Both conserved end residues are part of each CDR3. The D gene is left open where the match is weak. Not every row has a clone size; where given, it reads once, few, many or a size class.

cdr3_nt: TGTGCCATCAGTGAGCTGGACAGGGCGGATGAGCAGTTCTTC
cdr3_aa: CAISELDRADEQFF
cdr3_length: 14
d_call: TRBD1
clone_size: .
j_call: TRBJ2-1
v_call: TRBV10-3

cdr3_nt: TGCGCCAGCAGCATGTCAGTAAACACTGAAGCTTTCTTT
cdr3_aa: CASSMSVNTEAFF
cdr3_length: 13
d_call: .
clone_size: .
j_call: TRBJ1-1
v_call: TRBV5-1

cdr3_nt: TGTGCCAGCAGCCCACTAGCGGGAGGAGCCACAGATACGCAGTATTTT
cdr3_aa: CASSPLAGGATDTQYF
cdr3_length: 16
d_call: TRBD2
clone_size: .
j_call: TRBJ2-3
v_call: TRBV5-4

cdr3_nt: TGTGCCAGCATGCGGTGGGCGGGCGGAATCACAGATACGCAGTATTTT
cdr3_aa: CASMRWAGGITDTQYF
cdr3_length: 16
d_call: .
clone_size: .
j_call: TRBJ2-3
v_call: TRBV2

cdr3_nt: TGCGCCAGCAGCCTCAGGGGGGCTATTCCTACTAGCGGACACACAGATACGCAGTATTTT
cdr3_aa: CASSLRGAIPTSGHTDTQYF
cdr3_length: 20
d_call: .
clone_size: .
j_call: TRBJ2-3
v_call: TRBV5-1

cdr3_nt: TGTGCAAGTCGCTTCACGCATTCGACAGGTTACACAGATACGCAGTATTTT
cdr3_aa: CASRFTHSTGYTDTQYF
cdr3_length: 17
d_call: .
clone_size: .
j_call: TRBJ2-3
v_call: TRBV12-2

cdr3_nt: TGTGCCAGCAGTAACGTCCCGAACTCCACAGATACGCAGTATTTT
cdr3_aa: CASSNVPNSTDTQYF
cdr3_length: 15
d_call: .
clone_size: .
j_call: TRBJ2-3
v_call: TRBV27

cdr3_nt: TGTGCCTGGAGGAAACTAGCGGGGACAGATACGCAGTATTTT
cdr3_aa: CAWRKLAGTDTQYF
cdr3_length: 14
d_call: TRBD2
clone_size: few
j_call: TRBJ2-3
v_call: TRBV30

cdr3_nt: TGTGCCAGCAGCTTAACTAGCGGGAACTCCTACGAGCAGTACTTC
cdr3_aa: CASSLTSGNSYEQYF
cdr3_length: 15
d_call: TRBD2
clone_size: .
j_call: TRBJ2-7
v_call: TRBV7-3

cdr3_nt: TGTGCCAGCAGCCCGGGACAGGGTTCAAGTCAGCCCCAGCATTTT
cdr3_aa: CASSPGQGSSQPQHF
cdr3_length: 15
d_call: TRBD1
clone_size: .
j_call: TRBJ1-5
v_call: TRBV7-2

cdr3_nt: TGTGCCAGCAGTTTAGGGACAGGGGGGAACGAGCAGTACTTC
cdr3_aa: CASSLGTGGNEQYF
cdr3_length: 14
d_call: TRBD1
clone_size: .
j_call: TRBJ2-7
v_call: TRBV27

cdr3_nt: TGTGCCATCAGTGAGTCGACGGCCGAAGAGACCCAGTACTTC
cdr3_aa: CAISESTAEETQYF
cdr3_length: 14
d_call: .
clone_size: .
j_call: TRBJ2-5
v_call: TRBV10-3

cdr3_nt: TGTGCCAGCAGCTTAAGAACCGTAGGAGCGGGAGGTGACCACTCCTACGAGCAGTACTTC
cdr3_aa: CASSLRTVGAGGDHSYEQYF
cdr3_length: 20
d_call: TRBD2
clone_size: once
j_call: TRBJ2-7
v_call: TRBV13

cdr3_nt: TGTGCCAGCAGTTCCCCATGGGGGGACTCCTACGAGCAGTACTTC
cdr3_aa: CASSSPWGDSYEQYF
cdr3_length: 15
d_call: .
clone_size: .
j_call: TRBJ2-7
v_call: TRBV6-5

cdr3_nt: TGTGCCAGCAGTGAAGCGGCACCGAGGGGTGAGCAGTTCTTC
cdr3_aa: CASSEAAPRGEQFF
cdr3_length: 14
d_call: .
clone_size: .
j_call: TRBJ2-1
v_call: TRBV2

cdr3_nt: TGTGCCAGCACACAGGGGGCGAGCTCCTACGAGCAGTACTTC
cdr3_aa: CASTQGASSYEQYF
cdr3_length: 14
d_call: TRBD1
clone_size: .
j_call: TRBJ2-7
v_call: TRBV7-8

cdr3_nt: TGTGCCAGCAGCTTAGGGACAGGAGAAGCTTTCTTT
cdr3_aa: CASSLGTGEAFF
cdr3_length: 12
d_call: TRBD1
clone_size: .
j_call: TRBJ1-1
v_call: TRBV7-9

cdr3_nt: TGCGCCAGCAGCCAATTTGGGACAGCCCCTCAAGAGACCCAGTACTTC
cdr3_aa: CASSQFGTAPQETQYF
cdr3_length: 16
d_call: TRBD1
clone_size: .
j_call: TRBJ2-5
v_call: TRBV4-1

cdr3_nt: TGTGCCAGCAGTCTAAGGGGCTTGGGCTACACCTTC
cdr3_aa: CASSLRGLGYTF
cdr3_length: 12
d_call: .
clone_size: .
j_call: TRBJ1-2
v_call: TRBV2

cdr3_nt: TGTGCCAGCAGCGTATCGGCAGGGGGCACTAACTATGGCTACACCTTC
cdr3_aa: CASSVSAGGTNYGYTF
cdr3_length: 16
d_call: TRBD1
clone_size: once
j_call: TRBJ1-2
v_call: TRBV9

cdr3_nt: TGCAGCGCTCATGGACAGGGGGAAACTGAAGCTTTCTTT
cdr3_aa: CSAHGQGETEAFF
cdr3_length: 13
d_call: TRBD1
clone_size: few
j_call: TRBJ1-1
v_call: TRBV29-1

cdr3_nt: TGCAGCGCGAGGGGGGGCAAAAACATTCAGTACTTC
cdr3_aa: CSARGGKNIQYF
cdr3_length: 12
d_call: .
clone_size: .
j_call: TRBJ2-4
v_call: TRBV29-1

cdr3_nt: TGTGCCAGCAGTCCCGGGGGGGGGCTTCAGCCCCAGCATTTT
cdr3_aa: CASSPGGGLQPQHF
cdr3_length: 14
d_call: .
clone_size: medium-sized
j_call: TRBJ1-5
v_call: TRBV6-5

cdr3_nt: TGCGCCAGCAGCTTGGGGCAGATCTACGAGCAGTACTTC
cdr3_aa: CASSLGQIYEQYF
cdr3_length: 13
d_call: .
clone_size: .
j_call: TRBJ2-7
v_call: TRBV5-1

cdr3_nt: TGTGCCAGCAGTTTATCTCGGGCCGACATTCAGTACTTC
cdr3_aa: CASSLSRADIQYF
cdr3_length: 13
d_call: .
clone_size: .
j_call: TRBJ2-4
v_call: TRBV27

cdr3_nt: TGTGCCAGCAGTTTAGTCCCCGGGGAGCTGTTTTTT
cdr3_aa: CASSLVPGELFF
cdr3_length: 12
d_call: .
clone_size: .
j_call: TRBJ2-2
v_call: TRBV28

cdr3_nt: TGCAGCCTAAGGTCTAGCGGGGGGGATACGCAGTATTTT
cdr3_aa: CSLRSSGGDTQYF
cdr3_length: 13
d_call: TRBD2
clone_size: .
j_call: TRBJ2-3
v_call: TRBV29-1

cdr3_nt: TGTGCCAGCAGCACCCGACAGGCTGATAATTCACCCCTCCACTTT
cdr3_aa: CASSTRQADNSPLHF
cdr3_length: 15
d_call: .
clone_size: .
j_call: TRBJ1-6
v_call: TRBV9

cdr3_nt: TGTGCCAGCAGCCAAGATTCCGCGTTTGCATCGAGGGAGTACTTC
cdr3_aa: CASSQDSAFASREYF
cdr3_length: 15
d_call: .
clone_size: once
j_call: TRBJ2-7
v_call: TRBV14

cdr3_nt: TGCAGCTGGCGGGGGAGTGGTGATACGCAGTATTTT
cdr3_aa: CSWRGSGDTQYF
cdr3_length: 12
d_call: TRBD2
clone_size: .
j_call: TRBJ2-3
v_call: TRBV29-1

cdr3_nt: TGTGCCAGCAGCCATAGCGGGGGACCCCTGTATGAGCAGTTCTTC
cdr3_aa: CASSHSGGPLYEQFF
cdr3_length: 15
d_call: TRBD2
clone_size: .
j_call: TRBJ2-1
v_call: TRBV14

cdr3_nt: TGTGCCAGCAGCCGATCGAGCGGGAGCTCCTACGAGCAGTACTTC
cdr3_aa: CASSRSSGSSYEQYF
cdr3_length: 15
d_call: TRBD2
clone_size: .
j_call: TRBJ2-7
v_call: TRBV7-2

cdr3_nt: TGTGCCAGTACCGAAACAGGGAGCTCTGGAAACACCATATATTTT
cdr3_aa: CASTETGSSGNTIYF
cdr3_length: 15
d_call: .
clone_size: .
j_call: TRBJ1-3
v_call: TRBV19